This TCR beta chain was identified during a study of shared clonotypes between healthy human individuals. Background on the study: Used for every donor were three CD4 naive, three CD4 memory, two CD8 naive and one CD8 memory plate.

The input for sorted-subset replicate PCRs was 200 to 250 ng DNA, 25,000 to 35,000 T cell genomes. Assay used: immunoSEQ multiplex PCR; TCRdb lists only in-frame clones, some missing. The sample lists 2,500,000 or so clones; roughly 93% were seen once. Caucasian adults residing in Nashville, Tennessee made up all the donors. From CD4+ cells came CD45RA+ naive and CD45RA-negative memory subsets. The sequencing sample was made of naive CD4+ T cells from PBMCs. Stated subset: CD45RA+ positively selected. This TCR was sampled from a man younger than 35 in good health. Some clones in this sample may be carry-over from other donors' samples.

DNA for the CDR3: TGTGCCACTCCCGGACAGGGCCCCTACGAGCAGTACTTC. Its translation: CATPGQGPYEQYF. The chain joins TRBV28 to TRBJ2-7; 8 bases are a match to TRBD1. J gave up 2 bases and V 10 bases, and 7 bases lay outside the gene matches. Germline V gene data show CDR1 as MDHEN and CDR2 as SYDVKM. The CDR3 is made up of 13 amino acids.